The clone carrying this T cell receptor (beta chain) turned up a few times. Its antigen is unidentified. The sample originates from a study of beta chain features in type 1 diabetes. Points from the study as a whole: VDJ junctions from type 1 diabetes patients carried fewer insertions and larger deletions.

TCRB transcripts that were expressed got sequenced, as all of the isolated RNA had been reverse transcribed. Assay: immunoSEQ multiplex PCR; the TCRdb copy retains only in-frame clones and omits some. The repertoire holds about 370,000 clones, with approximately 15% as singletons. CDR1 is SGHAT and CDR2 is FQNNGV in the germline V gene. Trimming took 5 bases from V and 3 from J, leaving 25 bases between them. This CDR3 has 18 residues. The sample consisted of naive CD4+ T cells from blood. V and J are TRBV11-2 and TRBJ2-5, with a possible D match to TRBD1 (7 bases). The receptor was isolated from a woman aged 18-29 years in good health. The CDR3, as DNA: TGTGCCAGCAGCCCAAACGTAGGATTGGCGGGACAGAAAGAGACCCAGTACTTC. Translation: CASSPNVGLAGQKETQYF.